The source of this TCR beta chain is a study of blood T cell repertoires in COVID-19. About the research overall: The United States, Italy and Spain were the sources of the acute and convalescent COVID-19 samples. The analysed material was cDNA or gDNA that came from T cells, B-cell-depleted T cells, or PBMCs.

The germline V gene has CDR1 SGHRS and CDR2 YFSETQ. CDR3 length: 14 amino acids. Deletions cut 0 bases from V and 3 bases from J, with 7 bases between. Per the original data handling: Cell counts per sample came from amplifying reference gene primers. The table came from immunoSEQ multiplex PCR; TCRdb's copy has only in-frame clones and leaves some out. Clone size and the V and J calls come from that table; the DNA yielded D and trimming. This table has fewer than 200,000 clones, 80% to 90% appearing once. V is TRBV5-1 and J is TRBJ1-3; D is possibly TRBD1 (5 bases). The sequenced sample was peripheral blood. The source is a woman over 75 with acute or convalescent COVID-19. CDR3 in amino acids: CASSLAGVGNTIYF. The DNA of the CDR3 is TGCGCCAGCAGCTTGGCGGGGGTTGGAAACACCATATATTTT.